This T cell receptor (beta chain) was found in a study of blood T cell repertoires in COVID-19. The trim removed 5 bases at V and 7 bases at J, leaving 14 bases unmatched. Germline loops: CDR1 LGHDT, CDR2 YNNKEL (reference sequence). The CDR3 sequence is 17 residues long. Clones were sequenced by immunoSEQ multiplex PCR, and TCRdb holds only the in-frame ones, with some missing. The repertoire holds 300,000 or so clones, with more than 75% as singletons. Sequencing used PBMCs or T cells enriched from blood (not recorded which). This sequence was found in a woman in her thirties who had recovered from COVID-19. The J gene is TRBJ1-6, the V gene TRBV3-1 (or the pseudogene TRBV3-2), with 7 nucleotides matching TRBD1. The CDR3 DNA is TGTGCCAGCAGCACCCGAGTGACAGGGTTGTGGAATTCACCCCTCCACTTT. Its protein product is CASSTRVTGLWNSPLHF.